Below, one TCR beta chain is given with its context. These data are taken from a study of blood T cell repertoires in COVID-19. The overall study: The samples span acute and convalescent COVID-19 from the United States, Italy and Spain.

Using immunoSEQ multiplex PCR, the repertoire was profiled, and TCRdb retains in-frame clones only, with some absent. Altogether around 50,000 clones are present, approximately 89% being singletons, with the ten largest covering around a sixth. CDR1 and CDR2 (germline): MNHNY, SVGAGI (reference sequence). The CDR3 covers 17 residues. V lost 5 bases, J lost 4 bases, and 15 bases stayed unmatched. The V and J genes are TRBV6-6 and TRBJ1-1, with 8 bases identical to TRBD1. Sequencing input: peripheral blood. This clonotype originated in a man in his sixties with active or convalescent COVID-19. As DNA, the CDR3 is TGTGCCAGCAGTCTTCTCGCAGGGGGCGCTGGGAGCACTGAAGCTTTCTTT. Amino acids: CASSLLAGGAGSTEAFF.